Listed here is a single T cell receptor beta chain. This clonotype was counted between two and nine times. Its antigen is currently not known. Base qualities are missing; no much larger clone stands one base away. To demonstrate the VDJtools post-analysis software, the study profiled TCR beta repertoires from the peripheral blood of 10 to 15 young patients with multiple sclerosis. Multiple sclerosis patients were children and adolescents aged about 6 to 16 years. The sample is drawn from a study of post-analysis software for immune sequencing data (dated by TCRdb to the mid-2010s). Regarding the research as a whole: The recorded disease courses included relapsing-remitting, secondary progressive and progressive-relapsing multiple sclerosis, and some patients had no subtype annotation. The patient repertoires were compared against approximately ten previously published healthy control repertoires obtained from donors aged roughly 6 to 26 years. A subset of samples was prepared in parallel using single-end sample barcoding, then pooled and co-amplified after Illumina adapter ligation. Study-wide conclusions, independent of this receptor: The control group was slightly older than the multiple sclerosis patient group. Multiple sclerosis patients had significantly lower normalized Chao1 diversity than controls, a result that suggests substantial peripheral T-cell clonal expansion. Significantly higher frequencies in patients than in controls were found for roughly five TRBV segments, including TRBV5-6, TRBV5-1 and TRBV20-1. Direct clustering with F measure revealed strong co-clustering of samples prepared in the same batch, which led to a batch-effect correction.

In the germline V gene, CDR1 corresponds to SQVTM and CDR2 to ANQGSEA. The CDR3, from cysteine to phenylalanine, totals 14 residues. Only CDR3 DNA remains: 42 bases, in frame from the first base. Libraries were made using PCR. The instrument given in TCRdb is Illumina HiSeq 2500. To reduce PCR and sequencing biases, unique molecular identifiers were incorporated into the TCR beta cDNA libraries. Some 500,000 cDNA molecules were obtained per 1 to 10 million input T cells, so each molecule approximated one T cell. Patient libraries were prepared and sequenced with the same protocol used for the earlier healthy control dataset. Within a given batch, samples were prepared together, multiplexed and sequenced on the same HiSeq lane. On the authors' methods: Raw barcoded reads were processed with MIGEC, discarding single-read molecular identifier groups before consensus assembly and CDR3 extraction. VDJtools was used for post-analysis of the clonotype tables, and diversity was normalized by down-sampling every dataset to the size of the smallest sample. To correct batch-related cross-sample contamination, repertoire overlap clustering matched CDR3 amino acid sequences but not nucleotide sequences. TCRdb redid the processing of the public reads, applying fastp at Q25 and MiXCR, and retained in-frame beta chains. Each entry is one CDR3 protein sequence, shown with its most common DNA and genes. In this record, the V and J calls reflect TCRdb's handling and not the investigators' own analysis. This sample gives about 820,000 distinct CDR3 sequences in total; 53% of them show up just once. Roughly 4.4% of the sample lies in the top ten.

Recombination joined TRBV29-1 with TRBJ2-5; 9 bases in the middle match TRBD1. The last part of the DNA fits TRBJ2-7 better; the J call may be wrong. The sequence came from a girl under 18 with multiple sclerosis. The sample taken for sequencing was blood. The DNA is TGCAGCGCGAAACAGGGGGCGCCGGGTTTCGAGCAGTACTTC. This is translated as CSAKQGAPGFEQYF.